Below are 26 T cell receptor beta chains sequenced from a single sample in a study of vaccination and CD4 T cells after COVID-19. From the PCR reads, TCRdb called clonotypes with MiXCR, one entry per CDR3 protein. The sample comprises some 18,000 distinct CDR3 sequences, 55% to 65% of which are singletons, and 0.95% to 1.1% rests with the top ten. The sequenced sample was CD4+ T cells from blood, obtained before SARS-CoV-2 vaccination. The receptors stem from a human donor who had recovered from COVID-19.

The DNA of the CDR3 is TGCAGTGCTCTTCAGCCAGGGGGGGCGGACTACGAGCAGTACTTC. Amino acids: CSALQPGGADYEQYF. The J gene is TRBJ2-7, the V gene TRBV20-1; D is perhaps TRBD1 or TRBD2 (7 bases each). The V gene's germline CDR1 is DFQATT and CDR2 SNEGSKA (reference sequence). This CDR3 has 15 residues. V lost 5 bases, J lost 3 bases, and 20 bases lay in between.

This clonotype was observed a few times. The chain combines TRBV20-1 with TRBJ2-4; unclear D gene. This CDR3 comprises 14 residues. The V gene's germline CDR1 is DFQATT and CDR2 SNEGSKA (reference sequence). V gave up 0 bases and J gave up 3 bases, with 9 bases separating them. The DNA for the CDR3 is TGCAGTGCTAGAGACCTGGGCTTCAAAAACATTCAGTACTTC. Its protein is CSARDLGFKNIQYF.

This chain connects TRBV6-2 or TRBV6-3 to TRBJ2-7, with 7 positions matching TRBD1. V gave up 4 bases and J gave up 5 bases; unmatched junction bases: 14. Germline assignment: CDR1 MNHEY and CDR2 SVGEGT. The CDR3 loop spans 16 amino acids. The CDR3 protein is CASSSTGVARADEQYF. The CDR3 coding sequence is TGTGCCAGCAGTTCCACAGGGGTAGCAAGGGCGGACGAGCAGTACTTC.

The chain recombines TRBV28 with TRBJ2-7, with a weak D call TRBD2 (6 bases). Germline V gene sequence: CDR1 MDHEN, CDR2 SYDVKM. The ends were cut back, 2 bases at V and 7 bases at J, with 27 bases in the middle. CDR3 length: 18 residues. CDR3 nucleotides: TGTGCCAGCAGTTTAGGGCTAGCGCTCGTCACTGGGTCGGGGGAGCAGTACTTC. Amino acids: CASSLGLALVTGSGEQYF.

This clonotype appeared a few times. The chain joins TRBV20-1 to TRBJ1-2, with D possibly being TRBD1 (5 bases). CDR3 length equals 14 residues. V was clipped by 6 bases and J by 7 bases, with 21 bases between them. The germline V gene encodes CDR1 DFQATT and CDR2 SNEGSKA (reference sequence). CDR3 sequence: CSASPDRGRGGYTF. Here the CDR3 DNA reads TGCAGTGCCAGCCCTGACCGTGGGAGGGGTGGCTACACCTTC.

This chain uses TRBV6-5 with TRBJ1-2; D not certain. Germline V gene lookup returns CDR1 MNHEY and CDR2 SVGAGI. There are 14 residues in the CDR3. V was cut by 2 bases and J by 0 bases, with 7 bases left in between. CDR3 DNA sequence: TGTGCCAGCAGTTACAGGTGCACTAACTATGGCTACACCTTC. Translating gives CASSYRCTNYGYTF.

Regarding this clonotype: One end of the junction is discordant with germline, which a read error may explain. The rearrangement uses TRBV7-2 and TRBJ2-5; no clear D. The CDR3 is 11 residues long. The germline CDR1 and CDR2 sequences are SGHTA and FQGNSA. CDR3 sequence: CASSLQETQNF. The CDR3 DNA follows: TGTGCCAGCAGCCTCCAAGAGACCCAGAACTTC.

The table lists this clonotype with a few counts. V usage is TRBV6-1 and J usage is TRBJ2-1; 7 bases match TRBD2. Germline assignment: CDR1 MNHNS and CDR2 SASEGT. The CDR3 contains 15 residues. Trimming took 4 bases from V and 4 from J; bases not matched to a gene: 7. The CDR3 nucleotides read TGTGCCAGCAGTGTAGTGGGAGGGGCTTACAATGAGCAGTTCTTC. This codes for CASSVVGGAYNEQFF.

This clonotype showed up just once. V usage is TRBV24-1 and J usage is TRBJ2-3; D is perhaps TRBD2 (5 bases). This CDR3 is built from 14 residues. Germline lookup yields CDR1 KGHDR and CDR2 SFDVKD. V dropped 6 bases and J dropped 2 bases, with 11 bases sitting between them. The CDR3 DNA is TGTGCCACCAGTCGGGGTAGGGCCACAGATACGCAGTATTTT. This translates into CATSRGRATDTQYF.

This clonotype was detected only a few times. The gene calls are TRBV20-1 and TRBJ2-5; D might be TRBD2 (6 bases). In germline, CDR1 is DFQATT, CDR2 SNEGSKA (reference sequence). The CDR3 is 16 amino acids. V was pared by 4 bases and J by 2 bases, with 20 bases between. CDR3 nucleotide sequence: TGCAGTGCTACTATCTGGGGTAGCGGAGTTCAAGAGACCCAGTACTTC. Translating it yields CSATIWGSGVQETQYF.

CDR3 DNA sequence: TGCAGTGCTAGAGAACTTAGCGGGAGGGCGAACACCGGGGAGCTGTTTTTT. Residues: CSARELSGRANTGELFF. The chain has TRBV20-1 and TRBJ2-2, with 11 bases matching TRBD2. The CDR3 has 17 residues. J was trimmed by 0 bases and V by 0 bases; bases with no gene match: 3. Germline V CDR1 and CDR2: DFQATT, SNEGSKA (reference sequence).

Note on this clonotype: One end of the junction fails to match germline, which may point to a read error. The V and J genes are TRBV18 and TRBJ1-5, with D unresolved. Germline loops: CDR1 KGHSH, CDR2 LQKENI. The CDR3 is 13 amino acids. CDR3 residues: CASSLANNQPRHF. In nucleotides, the CDR3 is TGTGCCAGCTCACTGGCAAACAATCAGCCCCGGCATTTT.

The rearrangement links TRBV15 to TRBJ1-5; D is undetermined. The CDR3 totals 14 residues. V lost 0 bases and J 7 bases, leaving 10 bases between the germline ends. Germline V gives CDR1 LNHNV, CDR2 YYDKDF (reference sequence). The CDR3 nucleotides read TGTGCCACCAGCAGAGATATGGTGGGCCAGCCCCAGCATTTT. This encodes CATSRDMVGQPQHF.

The gene calls are TRBV15 and TRBJ2-3; maybe TRBD2 (5 bases). CDR3 length equals 14 residues. Germline values: CDR1 LNHNV, CDR2 YYDKDF (reference sequence). Trimming left V 3 bases short and J 14 bases short, with 21 bases between. The CDR3 reads CATSSVAGPSRGYF. The CDR3 DNA is TGTGCCACCAGCAGTGTGGCGGGCCCTAGCCGAGGGTATTTT.

This clonotype came up once. As DNA, the CDR3 is TGTGCCAGCAGCCCCCTTGGGGCGGGTCCCTACGAGCAGTACTTC. Amino acid sequence: CASSPLGAGPYEQYF. J is TRBJ2-7 and V is TRBV7-2; D is perhaps TRBD1 or TRBD2 (5 bases each). V was shortened by 5 bases and J by 2 bases, with 16 bases between the two germline ends. CDR1 is SGHTA and CDR2 is FQGNSA in the germline V gene. The CDR3 consists of 15 residues.

Here the CDR3 DNA reads TGTGCCAGCAGCTTGGTAACCGAAAACTATGGCTACACCTTC. It codes for CASSLVTENYGYTF. The chain links TRBV5-4 to TRBJ1-2; D call uncertain. The V gene's germline CDR1 is SGHNT and CDR2 YYREEE (reference sequence). V was trimmed by 0 bases and J by 2 bases, leaving 8 bases between them. The length of the CDR3 is 14 residues.

V gene TRBV28 combines with J gene TRBJ2-6, with 11 bases aligning to TRBD2. CDR1 and CDR2 from the germline V gene are MDHEN and SYDVKM. V shed 6 bases and J 4 bases; nucleotides not matched to a gene: 11. This CDR3 comprises 18 residues. Here the CDR3 DNA reads TGTGCCAGCAGGGCCAATAGCGGGAGGGCCCCCGGGGCCAACGTCCTGACTTTC. This codes for CASRANSGRAPGANVLTF. Together with reference TRBV28 and TRBJ2-6, the CDR3 gives the full variable domain: DVKVTQSSRYLVKRTGEKVFLECVQDMDHENMFWYRQDPGLGLRLIYFSYDVKMKEKGDIPEGYSVSREKKERFSLILESASTNQTSMYLCASRANSGRAPGANVLTFGAGSRLTVL.

The chain combines TRBV2 with TRBJ2-3, with 13 bases aligning to TRBD2. With V trimmed by 6 bases and J by 2 bases, 14 bases remained unmatched. This CDR3 is built from 19 residues. CDR1 is SNHLY and CDR2 is FYNNEI in the germline V gene. CDR3 in amino acids: CASRIRKGTSGTTTDTQYF. The CDR3 nucleotides read TGTGCCAGCAGAATAAGAAAAGGGACTAGCGGGACAACCACAGATACGCAGTATTTT.

This sequence joins TRBV30 and TRBJ2-3; TRBD2 agrees at 7 bases. After removal of 3 bases from V and 5 bases from J, the junction contained 11 bases not matched to a gene. This CDR3 spans 15 amino acids. Germline V gene data show CDR1 as GTSNPN and CDR2 as SVGIG (reference sequence). CDR3 bases: TGTGCCTGGAGAAGGGGCGGGAGTAATGTAGATACGCAGTATTTT. Translated, it gives CAWRRGGSNVDTQYF.

The sample holds a few counts of this clonotype. The rearrangement uses TRBV20-1 and TRBJ2-1, with D unclear. The ends were cut back, 3 bases at V and 9 bases at J, with 6 bases in the middle. Per the germline V gene, CDR1 is DFQATT and CDR2 is SNEGSKA (reference sequence). This CDR3 contains 10 residues. CDR3 sequence: CSASGGEQFF. Written as DNA, the CDR3 is TGCAGTGCTAGTGGCGGTGAGCAGTTCTTC.

This chain joins TRBV20-1 and TRBJ1-2; 7 nucleotides match TRBD1. From germline, CDR1 is DFQATT and CDR2 SNEGSKA (reference sequence). The CDR3 has 17 residues. V lost 1 base and J lost 4; bases outside the gene matches: 15. The CDR3 DNA follows: TGCAGTGCTAGAGGCGGAACAGGGGCGCTTCTAGGCTATGGCTACACCTTC. Its protein is CSARGGTGALLGYGYTF.

The chain uses TRBV27 and TRBJ2-1; the match to TRBD1 covers 8 bases. Looked up from germline, CDR1 is MNHEY and CDR2 is SMNVEV (reference sequence). After removal of 4 bases from V and 6 bases from J, the junction contained 14 bases not matched to a gene. The CDR3 has 17 residues. The CDR3 sequence is CASSSWAGTGGRNEQFF. The CDR3 DNA follows: TGTGCCAGCAGTTCGTGGGCCGGGACAGGAGGGCGCAATGAGCAGTTCTTC.

V usage is TRBV19 and J usage is TRBJ2-5, with D tentatively TRBD1 (6 bases). In germline, CDR1 is LNHDA, CDR2 SQIVND (reference sequence). The ends were cut back, 7 bases at V and 2 bases at J, with 11 bases in the middle. This CDR3 region has 13 residues. The CDR3 is CASTMTGQETQYF. In DNA, the CDR3 is TGTGCCAGTACCATGACAGGACAAGAGACCCAGTACTTC. Using reference TRBV19 and TRBJ2-5 for the parts outside the CDR3, the full variable domain is DGGITQSPKYLFRKEGQNVTLSCEQNLNHDAMYWYRQDPGQGLRLIYYSQIVNDFQKGDIAEGYSVSREKKESFPLTVTSAQKNPTAFYLCASTMTGQETQYFGPGTRLLVL.

This clonotype has more than one count but fewer than ten. The chain recombines TRBV7-3 with TRBJ1-1, with TRBD1 as a possible D gene (5 bases). The CDR3 spans 16 residues. CDR1 SGHTA and CDR2 FQGTGA come from the germline V gene. V lost 1 base and J lost 2, with 14 bases in between. This chain's CDR3 is CASSLIGRQPNTEAFF. The CDR3 nucleotides are TGTGCCAGCAGCTTAATCGGTAGACAGCCTAACACTGAAGCTTTCTTT.

This clonotype was seen a few times. Written as DNA, the CDR3 is TGCAGTGCCCTAAGTACTAGCGGTTACAATGAGCAGTTCTTC. It specifies CSALSTSGYNEQFF. This chain connects TRBV20-1 to TRBJ2-1, with TRBD2 matching 8 bases. Germline V gene data show CDR1 as DFQATT and CDR2 as SNEGSKA (reference sequence). V trimming: 6 bases; J trimming: 4 bases; junction bases outside the gene matches: 8. The CDR3 runs 14 residues.

The genes are TRBV6-8 and TRBJ2-3; perhaps TRBD2 as D (5 bases). The germline V gene has CDR1 MNHGY and CDR2 SAAAGT. The CDR3 length is 20 residues. Trimming took 0 bases from V and 6 from J, leaving 28 bases between them. CDR3 DNA: TGTGCCAGCAGTTACTCATTCAATTCGCTTGGACTCAAAACCGAGGATACGCAGTATTTT. Its protein product is CASSYSFNSLGLKTEDTQYF.